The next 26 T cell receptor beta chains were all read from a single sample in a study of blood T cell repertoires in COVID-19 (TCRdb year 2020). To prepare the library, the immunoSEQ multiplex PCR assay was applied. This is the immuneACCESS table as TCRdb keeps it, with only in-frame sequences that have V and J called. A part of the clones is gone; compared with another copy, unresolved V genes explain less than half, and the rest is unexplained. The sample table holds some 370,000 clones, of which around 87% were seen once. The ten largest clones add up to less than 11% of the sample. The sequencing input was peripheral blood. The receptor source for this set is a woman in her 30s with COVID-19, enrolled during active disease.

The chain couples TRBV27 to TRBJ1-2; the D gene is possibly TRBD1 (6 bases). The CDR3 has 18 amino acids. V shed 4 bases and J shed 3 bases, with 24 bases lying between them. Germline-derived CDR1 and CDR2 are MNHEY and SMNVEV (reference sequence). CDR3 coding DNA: TGTGCCAGCAGTTCCCATACCCCGTGGGCGGGGGCGGACTATGGCTACACCTTC. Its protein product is CASSSHTPWAGADYGYTF.

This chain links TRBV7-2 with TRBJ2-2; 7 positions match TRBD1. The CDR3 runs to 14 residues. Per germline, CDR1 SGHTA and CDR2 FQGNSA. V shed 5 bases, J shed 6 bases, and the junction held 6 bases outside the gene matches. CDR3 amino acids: CASSVTTGAGELFF. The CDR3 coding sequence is TGTGCCAGCAGCGTCACTACAGGGGCCGGGGAGCTGTTTTTT.

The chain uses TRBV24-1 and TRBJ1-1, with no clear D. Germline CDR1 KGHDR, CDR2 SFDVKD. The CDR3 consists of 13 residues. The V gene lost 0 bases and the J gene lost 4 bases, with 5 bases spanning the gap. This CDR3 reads CATSDLQFTEAFF. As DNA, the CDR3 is TGTGCCACCAGTGATTTGCAGTTCACTGAAGCTTTCTTT.

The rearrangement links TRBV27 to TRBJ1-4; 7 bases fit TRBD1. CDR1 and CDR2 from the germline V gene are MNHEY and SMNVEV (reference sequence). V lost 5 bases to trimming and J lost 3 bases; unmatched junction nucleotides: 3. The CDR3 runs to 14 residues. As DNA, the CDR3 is TGTGCCAGCAGTCACCAGGGGGCTAATGAAAAACTGTTTTTT. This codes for CASSHQGANEKLFF.

The CDR3 sequence: CASSRGQPLAKNIQYF. DNA for the CDR3: TGTGCCAGCAGCCGGGGACAGCCCCTAGCCAAAAACATTCAGTACTTC. V is TRBV3-1 (or the pseudogene TRBV3-2) and J is TRBJ2-4; 7 positions agree with TRBD1. The CDR3 runs 16 residues. The J segment lost 0 bases and the V segment lost 4 bases, leaving 6 bases of the junction unmatched. Per germline, CDR1 LGHDT and CDR2 YNNKEL (reference sequence).

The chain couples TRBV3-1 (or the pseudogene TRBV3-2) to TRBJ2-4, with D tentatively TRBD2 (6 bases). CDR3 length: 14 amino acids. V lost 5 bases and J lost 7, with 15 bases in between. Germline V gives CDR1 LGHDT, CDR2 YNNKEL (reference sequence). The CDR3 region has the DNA TGTGCCAGCAGCTCTCAAGGGAGCGGGAACATTCAGTACTTC. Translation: CASSSQGSGNIQYF.

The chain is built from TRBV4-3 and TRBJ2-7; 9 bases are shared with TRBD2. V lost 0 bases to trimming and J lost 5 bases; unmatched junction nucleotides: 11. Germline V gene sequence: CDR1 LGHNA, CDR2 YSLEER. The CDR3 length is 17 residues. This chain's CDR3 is CASSQDLPSGRRNEQYF. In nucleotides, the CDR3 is TGCGCCAGCAGCCAAGATCTTCCGAGCGGGAGGAGGAACGAGCAGTACTTC.

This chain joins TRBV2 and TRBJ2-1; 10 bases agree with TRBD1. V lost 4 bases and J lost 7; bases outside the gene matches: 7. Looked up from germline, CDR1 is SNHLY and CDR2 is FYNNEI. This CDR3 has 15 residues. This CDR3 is CASSGSGTGENEQFF. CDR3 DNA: TGTGCCAGCAGTGGCTCCGGGACAGGGGAGAATGAGCAGTTCTTC.

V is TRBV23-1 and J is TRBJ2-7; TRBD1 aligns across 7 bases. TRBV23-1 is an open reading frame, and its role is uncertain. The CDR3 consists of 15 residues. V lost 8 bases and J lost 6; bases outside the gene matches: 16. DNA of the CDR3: TGCGCCAGCTACGACAGGGACAATCCGGTTCGCGAGCAGTACTTC. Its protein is CASYDRDNPVREQYF.

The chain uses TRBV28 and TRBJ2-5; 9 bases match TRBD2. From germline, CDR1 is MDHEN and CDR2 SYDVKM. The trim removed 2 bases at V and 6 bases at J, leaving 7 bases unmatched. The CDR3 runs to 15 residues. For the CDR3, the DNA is TGTGCCAGCAGTTTAGCGGGAGGGCCACTGAAGACCCAGTACTTC. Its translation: CASSLAGGPLKTQYF.

This chain's CDR3 is CASRDRGQPQHF. CDR3 coding DNA: TGTGCCAGTCGGGACAGGGGTCAGCCCCAGCATTTT. The rearrangement links TRBV19 to TRBJ1-5, with 10 positions matching TRBD1. This CDR3 contains 12 residues. Germline values: CDR1 LNHDA, CDR2 SQIVND (reference sequence). V gave up 8 bases and J gave up 6 bases; unmatched junction bases: 1.

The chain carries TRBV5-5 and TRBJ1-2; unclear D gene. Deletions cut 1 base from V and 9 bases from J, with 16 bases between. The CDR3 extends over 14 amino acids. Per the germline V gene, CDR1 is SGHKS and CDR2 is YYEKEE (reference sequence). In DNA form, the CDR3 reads TGTGCCAGCAGCTTGTGGATGGGAGAACTACGCTACACCTTC. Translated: CASSLWMGELRYTF.

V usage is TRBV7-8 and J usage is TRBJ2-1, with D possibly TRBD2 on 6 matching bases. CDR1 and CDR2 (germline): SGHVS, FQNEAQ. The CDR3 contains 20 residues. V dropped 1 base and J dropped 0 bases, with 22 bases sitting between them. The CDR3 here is CASSLEGSGLIVSSYNEQFF. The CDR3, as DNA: TGTGCCAGCAGCTTAGAGGGATCAGGACTAATTGTGAGCTCCTACAATGAGCAGTTCTTC.

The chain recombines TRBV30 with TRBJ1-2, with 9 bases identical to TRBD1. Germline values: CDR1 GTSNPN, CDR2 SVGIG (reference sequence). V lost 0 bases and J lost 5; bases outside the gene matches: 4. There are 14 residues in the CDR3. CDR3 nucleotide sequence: TGTGCCTGGAGTGTTTTGGGACAGGGTTATGGCTACACCTTC. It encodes CAWSVLGQGYGYTF. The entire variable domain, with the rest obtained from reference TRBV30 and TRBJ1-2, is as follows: SQTIHQWPATLVQPVGSPLSLECTVEGTSNPNLYWYRQAAGRGLQLLFYSVGIGQISSEVPQNLSASRPQDRQFILSSKKLLLSDSGFYLCAWSVLGQGYGYTFGSGTRLTVV.

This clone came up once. Here the CDR3 reads CASSLGPNSGANVLTF. The CDR3, as DNA: TGCGCCAGCAGCTTGGGGCCGAACTCTGGGGCCAACGTCCTGACTTTC. The gene calls are TRBV5-1 and TRBJ2-6; D not certain. The germline V gene encodes CDR1 SGHRS and CDR2 YFSETQ. V was clipped by 0 bases and J by 0 bases, with 7 bases between them. This CDR3 has 16 amino acids.

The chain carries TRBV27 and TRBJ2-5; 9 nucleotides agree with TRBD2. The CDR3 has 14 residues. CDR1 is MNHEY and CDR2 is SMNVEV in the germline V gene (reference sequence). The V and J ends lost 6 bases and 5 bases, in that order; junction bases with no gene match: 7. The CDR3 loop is CASRTSGRSETQYF. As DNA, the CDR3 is TGTGCCAGCAGGACGAGCGGGAGGTCGGAGACCCAGTACTTC.

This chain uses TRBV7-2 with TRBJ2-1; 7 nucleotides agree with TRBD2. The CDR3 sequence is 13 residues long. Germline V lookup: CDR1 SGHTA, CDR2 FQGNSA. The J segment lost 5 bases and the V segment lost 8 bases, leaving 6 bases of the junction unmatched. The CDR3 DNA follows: TGTGCCAGCGGAGGGCTAGCGGACAATGAGCAGTTCTTC. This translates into CASGGLADNEQFF.

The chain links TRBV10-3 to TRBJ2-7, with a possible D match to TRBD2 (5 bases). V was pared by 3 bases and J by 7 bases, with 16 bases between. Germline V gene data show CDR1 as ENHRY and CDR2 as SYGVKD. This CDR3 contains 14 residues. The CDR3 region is CAISDTLRVWEQYF. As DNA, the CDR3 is TGTGCCATCAGTGATACTCTGAGGGTCTGGGAGCAGTACTTC.

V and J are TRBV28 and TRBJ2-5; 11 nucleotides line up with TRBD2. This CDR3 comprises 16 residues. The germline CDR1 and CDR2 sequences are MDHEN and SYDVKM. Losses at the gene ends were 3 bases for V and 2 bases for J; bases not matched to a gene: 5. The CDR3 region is CASSFGTSGLQETQYF. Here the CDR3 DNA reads TGTGCCAGCAGTTTCGGGACTAGCGGTCTACAAGAGACCCAGTACTTC.

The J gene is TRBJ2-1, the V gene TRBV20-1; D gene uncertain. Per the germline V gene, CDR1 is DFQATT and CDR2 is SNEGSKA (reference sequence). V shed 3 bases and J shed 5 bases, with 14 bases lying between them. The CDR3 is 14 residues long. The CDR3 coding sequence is TGCAGTGCTAGTGGTGATAGCTGGAACAATGAGCAGTTCTTC. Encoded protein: CSASGDSWNNEQFF.

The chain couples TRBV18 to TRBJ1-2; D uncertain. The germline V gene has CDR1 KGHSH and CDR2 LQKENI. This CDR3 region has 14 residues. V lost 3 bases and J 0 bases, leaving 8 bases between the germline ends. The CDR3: CASSPAGANYGYTF. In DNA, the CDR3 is TGTGCCAGCTCACCGGCCGGAGCTAACTATGGCTACACCTTC.

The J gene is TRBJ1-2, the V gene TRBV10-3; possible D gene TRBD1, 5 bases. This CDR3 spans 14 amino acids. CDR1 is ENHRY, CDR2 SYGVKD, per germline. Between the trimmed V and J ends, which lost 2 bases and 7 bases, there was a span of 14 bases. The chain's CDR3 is CAISEGQFSSGYTF. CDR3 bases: TGTGCCATCAGTGAGGGACAATTTTCCTCTGGCTACACCTTC.

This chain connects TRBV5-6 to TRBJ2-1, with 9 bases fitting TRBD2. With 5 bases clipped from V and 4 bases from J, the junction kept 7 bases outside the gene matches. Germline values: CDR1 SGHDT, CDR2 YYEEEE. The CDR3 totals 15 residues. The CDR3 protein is CASSSGTSWYNEQFF. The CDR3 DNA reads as TGTGCCAGCAGTTCCGGGACTAGCTGGTACAATGAGCAGTTCTTC.

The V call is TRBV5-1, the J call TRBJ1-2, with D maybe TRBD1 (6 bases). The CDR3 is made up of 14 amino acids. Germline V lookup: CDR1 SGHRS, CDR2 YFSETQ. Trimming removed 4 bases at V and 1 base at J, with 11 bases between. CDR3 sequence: CASSPTGLNYGYTF. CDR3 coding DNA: TGCGCCAGCAGCCCCACAGGGCTTAACTATGGCTACACCTTC.

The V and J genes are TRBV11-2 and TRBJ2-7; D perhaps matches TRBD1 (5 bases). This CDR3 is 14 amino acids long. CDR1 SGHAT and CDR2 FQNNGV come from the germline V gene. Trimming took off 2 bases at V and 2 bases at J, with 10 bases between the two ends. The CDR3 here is CASSLTGRTYEQYF. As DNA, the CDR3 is TGTGCCAGCAGCTTAACAGGACGAACCTACGAGCAGTACTTC.

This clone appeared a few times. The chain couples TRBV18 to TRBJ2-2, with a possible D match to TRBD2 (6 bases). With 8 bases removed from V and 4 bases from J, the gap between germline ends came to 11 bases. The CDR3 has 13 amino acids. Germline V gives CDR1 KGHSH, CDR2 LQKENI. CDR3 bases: TGTGCCAGCCGGGACTCCCCCACCGGGGAGCTGTTTTTT. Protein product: CASRDSPTGELFF.